These 8 T cell receptor beta chains were sequenced from one sample in a study of a mutant IDH1 vaccine in newly diagnosed glioma (dated by TCRdb to the early 2020s). Receptor amplification or capture employed the immunoSEQ multiplex PCR assay. TCRdb provides this immuneACCESS table in a form limited to in-frame rearrangements. Some clones are lacking; in checked studies, under half of them reflect an unresolved V gene, and why the rest are absent is not known. This sample comprises approximately 80,000 clones, 75% to 95% of them detected only once. The ten largest clonotypes hold under 0.6% of the sample. Read against the paper, the sample's time point label means: week 5, during vaccination. Each vaccine dose was 300 ug of a 20-mer mutant IDH1 peptide in Montanide, given subcutaneously with topical imiquimod. These receptors are not linked to any known antigen. The sequencing used PBMCs, collected from a glioma patient whose treatment included an IDH1 peptide vaccine. These receptors came from a woman aged 50 to 60 with glioma.

The chain employs TRBV29-1 and TRBJ1-1; no clear D gene. In germline, CDR1 is SQVTM, CDR2 ANQGSEA. CDR3 size: 13 residues. V was pared by 7 bases and J by 1 base, with 13 bases between. CDR3 DNA sequence: TGCAGCGCCCTAAGGACCTCGAACACTGAAGCTTTCTTT. Amino acids: CSALRTSNTEAFF. The full variable domain, its missing parts supplied by reference TRBV29-1 and TRBJ1-1, is SAVISQKPSRDICQRGTSLTIQCQVDSQVTMMFWYRQQPGQSLTLIATANQGSEATYESGFVIDKFPISRPNLTFSTLTVSNMSPEDSSIYLCSALRTSNTEAFFGQGTRLTVV.

V usage is TRBV2 and J usage is TRBJ1-5; D is possibly TRBD1 (6 bases). The germline V gene has CDR1 SNHLY and CDR2 FYNNEI. Trimming pared 6 bases from V and 7 bases from J, leaving 13 bases between. The CDR3 spans 13 residues. The DNA for the CDR3 is TGTGCCAGCAGCCCAGGGGTGCAGCAGCCCCAGCATTTT. Protein sequence: CASSPGVQQPQHF.

V and J are TRBV2 and TRBJ2-7, with 10 bases matching TRBD2. Germline values: CDR1 SNHLY, CDR2 FYNNEI. Unmatched junction bases numbered 5, after V lost 5 bases and J lost 4 bases. The CDR3 sequence is 14 residues long. Here the CDR3 reads CASSFASGRYEQYF. CDR3 DNA: TGTGCCAGCAGTTTCGCTAGCGGGAGATACGAGCAGTACTTC.

This rearrangement joins TRBV7-8 to TRBJ2-7, with D perhaps matching TRBD2 (5 bases). V was pared by 0 bases and J by 0 bases, with 9 bases between. This CDR3 has 15 residues. Germline V gene lookup returns CDR1 SGHVS and CDR2 FQNEAQ. This chain's CDR3 is CASSLARTYSYEQYF. The CDR3 DNA reads as TGTGCCAGCAGCTTAGCGCGGACTTACTCCTACGAGCAGTACTTC.

The chain uses TRBV6-5 and TRBJ2-1; TRBD2 might be the D (6 bases). This CDR3 has 13 residues. Germline assignment: CDR1 MNHEY and CDR2 SVGAGI. Trimming shortened V by 8 bases and J by 5 bases, and 13 bases separated the two germline ends. The CDR3 sequence is CASGYSGDNEQFF. Written as DNA, the CDR3 is TGTGCCAGCGGGTATAGCGGCGACAATGAGCAGTTCTTC.

V usage is TRBV7-2 and J usage is TRBJ2-2, with a tentative D call TRBD1 (6 bases). This CDR3 spans 15 amino acids. The ends were cut back, 1 base at V and 0 bases at J, with 6 bases in the middle. Germline CDR1 and CDR2: SGHTA and FQGNSA. The CDR3 nucleotides read TGTGCCAGCAGCTTAGGGACAGCGAACACCGGGGAGCTGTTTTTT. It translates to CASSLGTANTGELFF. Full variable domain (outside the CDR3, taken from reference TRBV7-2 and TRBJ2-2): GAGVSQSPSNKVTEKGKDVELRCDPISGHTALYWYRQSLGQGLEFLIYFQGNSAPDKSGLPSDRFSAERTGGSVSTLTIQRTQQEDSAVYLCASSLGTANTGELFFGEGSRLTVL.

The gene calls are TRBV7-3 and TRBJ2-2, with 10 nucleotides matching TRBD2. The V gene's germline CDR1 is SGHTA and CDR2 FQGTGA. The trim removed 5 bases at V and 5 bases at J, leaving 11 bases unmatched. The CDR3 has 17 residues. Here the CDR3 DNA reads TGTGCCAGCAGCCCTGGGGTGGTAGCGGGAGGAACCGGGGAGCTGTTTTTT. Translated, it gives CASSPGVVAGGTGELFF.

The sample holds a few counts of this clone. CDR3 in amino acids: CASSQEYSNQPQHF. The CDR3, as DNA: TGCGCCAGCAGCCAAGAATATAGCAATCAGCCCCAGCATTTT. The V call is TRBV4-1, the J call TRBJ1-5; D not resolved. The CDR3 loop spans 14 amino acids. V was shortened by 0 bases and J by 0 bases, with 3 bases between the two germline ends. Germline V gene sequence: CDR1 MGHRA, CDR2 YSYEKL.